This entry describes one T cell receptor (beta chain). This sample was taken from a study of control samples from healthy donors and cancer patients. Sequencing was performed with immunoSEQ multiplex PCR; in TCRdb, only in-frame clones are kept and a portion is missing. The profile covers about 69,000 clones, with approximately 84% appearing a single time and about 3% taken by the ten largest. The germline CDR1 and CDR2 sequences are SGHRS and YFSETQ. The CDR3 sequence is 12 residues long. V was shortened by 4 bases and J by 1 base, with 5 bases between the two germline ends. The genes are TRBV5-1 and TRBJ1-1; no clear D. The sample consisted of PBMCs. The TCR comes from a woman aged 50 to 60 with lung cancer. The CDR3 reads CASSVGNTEAFF. For the CDR3, the DNA is TGCGCCAGCAGCGTCGGGAACACTGAAGCTTTCTTT. Based on the CDR3 plus reference TRBV5-1 and TRBJ1-1, the full variable domain is KAGVTQTPRYLIKTRGQQVTLSCSPISGHRSVSWYQQTPGQGLQFLFEYFSETQRNKGNFPGRFSGRQFSNSRSEMNVSTLELGDSALYLCASSVGNTEAFFGQGTRLTVV.